This T cell receptor (beta chain) was captured in a study of breast tumors, draining lymph nodes, adjacent tissues. Findings of the study overall: Luminal-like breast cancer showed significantly higher tumor–nontumor repertoire similarity than basal-like. Compared with lymph nodes, tumors were less diverse; compared with nontumor tissue, more.

The lymph nodes were axillary draining lymph nodes from breast cancer patients. A note on this clonotype: The antigen remains unidentified.

TCRdb called the multiplex PCR reads again in MiXCR, with one record for every CDR3 protein. The sample shows a few hundred thousand distinct CDR3 sequences, under 40% of them seen only once. Germline V lookup: CDR1 SQVTM, CDR2 ANQGSEA. V shed 6 bases and J shed 0 bases, with 9 bases lying between them. The CDR3 covers 13 residues. The chain combines TRBV29-1 with TRBJ2-1; D is ambiguous. This TCR derives from a female donor with breast cancer. Some clones in this sample may be carry-over from other donors' samples. Sequenced sample: axillary lymph node tissue. The CDR3 region has the DNA TGCAGCGTGCGGTCCAGCTCCTACAATGAGCAGTTCTTC. It encodes CSVRSSSYNEQFF.